The clone carrying this T cell receptor beta chain occurred a few times. What it binds is not known. The data were taken from a study of T-cell reconstitution after alpha-beta-depleted transplantation in children. CDR1 is DFQATT and CDR2 is SNEGSKA in the germline V gene (reference sequence). The CDR3 spans 11 residues. The V and J ends lost 6 bases and 9 bases respectively, with 11 bases between them. Study-level results: Counts and diversity of T cells one year after transplant came mostly from newly produced T cells. Several hundred expanded graft clones reportedly supplied alpha-beta T cells about two months after transplant. Surviving recipient T cells and intrathymic progenitors accounted for some patients' high TCRbeta diversity at day 60.

Preparation of the TCRbeta library was carried out with unique molecular identifiers. TCRdb passed the PCR reads through MiXCR, listing each CDR3 protein once. This repertoire shows about 510,000 distinct CDR3 sequences, approximately 10% found once; its top ten account for 14%. The source is a female patient between 2 and 15 years old who had a stem cell transplant for aplastic anemia, so the T cells may come from the graft donor. The chain couples TRBV20-1 to TRBJ2-2; D ambiguous. Source: PBMCs, mostly from graft donor cells, taken 180 days after TCRalphabeta/CD19-depleted stem cell transplant. CDR3 nucleotides: TGCAGTGCCCTGATTTACCGGGAGCTGTTTTTT. Amino acids: CSALIYRELFF.